Listed below are T cell receptor beta chains from one sample, sequenced in a study of shared clonotypes between healthy human individuals. This table comes from immunoSEQ multiplex PCR, and its TCRdb copy is limited to in-frame clones, with some not included. There are over a million clones in the sample; about four fifths occur only once, and roughly 0.65% lies in the top ten. Sequencing used memory CD4+ T cells from PBMCs. The source is a man aged 18 to 29 in good health. Some clones in this sample may be carry-over from other donors' samples. Each CDR3 is given without its conserved first and last residue. A D gene is named only where the DNA matches it firmly. Clone size, where shown, is once, few, many, or a class for clones that have expanded.

D gene: TRBD2; V gene: TRBV28; clone size: once; CDR3 protein: ASTLAGIQETQY
D gene: TRBD1; V gene: TRBV5-6; clone size: NA; CDR3 protein: ASSRTGWETQY
D gene: TRBD2; V gene: TRBV5-4; clone size: many; CDR3 protein: ASSPTSASTDTQY
D gene: TRBD2; V gene: TRBV6-6; clone size: NA; CDR3 protein: ASSHGTRGRETQY
D gene: NA; V gene: TRBV18; clone size: NA; CDR3 protein: ASSPSGEPQH
D gene: TRBD1; V gene: TRBV6-1; clone size: NA; CDR3 protein: ASNQQGALGELF
D gene: TRBD2; V gene: TRBV4-2; clone size: NA; CDR3 protein: ASSQDPAGLDYNEQF
D gene: NA; V gene: TRBV5-1; clone size: once; CDR3 protein: ASSLVFGDTEAF
D gene: NA; V gene: TRBV6-1; clone size: few; CDR3 protein: ASSEGTRGNTIY
D gene: NA; V gene: TRBV2; clone size: NA; CDR3 protein: ASSAPNSGANVLT
D gene: TRBD1; V gene: TRBV30; clone size: NA; CDR3 protein: AWRDSHRVLDTYEQY
D gene: TRBD1; V gene: TRBV7-2; clone size: NA; CDR3 protein: ASSLAHHLRGNYGYT
D gene: TRBD1; V gene: TRBV4-1; clone size: NA; CDR3 protein: ASSQAPGQGRLYEQY
D gene: NA; V gene: TRBV5-4; clone size: NA; CDR3 protein: ASSLGGRVAGELF
D gene: TRBD1; V gene: TRBV28; clone size: NA; CDR3 protein: ASSLGQGRSNQPQH
D gene: NA; V gene: TRBV2; clone size: NA; CDR3 protein: ASSAWYEQY
D gene: TRBD2; V gene: TRBV27; clone size: NA; CDR3 protein: ASSLMAGGYTDTQY
D gene: NA; V gene: TRBV19; clone size: NA; CDR3 protein: ASKAGNTGELF
D gene: TRBD1; V gene: TRBV2; clone size: once; CDR3 protein: ASSTRQGPYNQPQH
D gene: NA; V gene: TRBV6-1; clone size: NA; CDR3 protein: ASSETGPESEAF
D gene: TRBD1; V gene: TRBV28; clone size: NA; CDR3 protein: ASSIAQGASDTQY
D gene: TRBD1; V gene: TRBV14; clone size: NA; CDR3 protein: ASSSTGGPSTEAF
D gene: NA; V gene: TRBV2; clone size: NA; CDR3 protein: ASSGDGSRRETQY
D gene: NA; V gene: TRBV6-6; clone size: NA; CDR3 protein: ASSVRDASTDTQY
D gene: NA; V gene: TRBV5-4; clone size: NA; CDR3 protein: ASSLEGGRSYNEQF
D gene: NA; V gene: TRBV27; clone size: NA; CDR3 protein: ASSGWGRAGYT
D gene: TRBD1; V gene: TRBV18; clone size: once; CDR3 protein: ASSPVIAGGSGGYT
D gene: NA; V gene: TRBV18; clone size: NA; CDR3 protein: ASSPYRDTKETQY
D gene: NA; V gene: TRBV28; clone size: once; CDR3 protein: ASSFRGNAHEQY
D gene: NA; V gene: TRBV5-8; clone size: once; CDR3 protein: ASSLWVAGYSNQPQH
D gene: NA; V gene: TRBV7-4; clone size: NA; CDR3 protein: ASSLGLTQETQY
D gene: NA; V gene: TRBV11-2; clone size: NA; CDR3 protein: ASSGRQVPPYQTGEAF
D gene: TRBD2; V gene: TRBV7-9; clone size: NA; CDR3 protein: ASSWGLGLAGELF
D gene: NA; V gene: TRBV5-5; clone size: once; CDR3 protein: ASSFYRNTIY
D gene: NA; V gene: TRBV6-5; clone size: NA; CDR3 protein: ASSGGGTATYEQY
D gene: NA; V gene: TRBV2; clone size: NA; CDR3 protein: ASSPSRATNEKLF
D gene: NA; V gene: TRBV11-2; clone size: NA; CDR3 protein: ASSPGEFGTTQY
D gene: NA; V gene: TRBV11-2; clone size: NA; CDR3 protein: ASSFKGTAKNIQY
D gene: TRBD1; V gene: TRBV4-3; clone size: NA; CDR3 protein: ASSQEGPGGRNTEAF
D gene: NA; V gene: TRBV5-1; clone size: NA; CDR3 protein: ASSLGAFSSYNEQF
D gene: NA; V gene: TRBV11-1; clone size: NA; CDR3 protein: ASSLDRLYSYEQY
D gene: TRBD1; V gene: TRBV6-6; clone size: NA; CDR3 protein: ASSPRTGERTDTQY